The next 5 T cell receptor beta chains were all read from a single sample in a study of T cell responses to AZD1222 COVID-19 vaccine. Profiled with immunoSEQ multiplex PCR; TCRdb holds only in-frame clones, not every one. Of over 85,000 clones listed, roughly 90% were seen once; the top ten hold around 14%. The sample was peripheral blood, taken 28 days after the second AZD1222 dose. Receptors originate from an adult who received the AZD1222 COVID-19 vaccine.

This chain joins TRBV7-8 and TRBJ2-5, with no clear D. V was trimmed by 2 bases and J by 0 bases, leaving 7 bases between them. The CDR3 has 14 residues. Germline V CDR1 and CDR2: SGHVS, FQNEAQ. The DNA of the CDR3 is TGTGCCAGCAGCTTAAGGTCAGACCAAGAGACCCAGTACTTC. It yields the protein CASSLRSDQETQYF.

The chain recombines TRBV5-1 with TRBJ1-1; D might be TRBD1 (6 bases). The ends were cut back, 4 bases at V and 3 bases at J, with 13 bases in the middle. Germline V gene sequence: CDR1 SGHRS, CDR2 YFSETQ. The CDR3 spans 14 residues. CDR3 protein: CASSKDSGDTEAFF. The CDR3, as DNA: TGCGCCAGCAGCAAAGACTCAGGGGACACTGAAGCTTTCTTT. The entire variable domain, with the rest obtained from reference TRBV5-1 and TRBJ1-1, is as follows: KAGVTQTPRYLIKTRGQQVTLSCSPISGHRSVSWYQQTPGQGLQFLFEYFSETQRNKGNFPGRFSGRQFSNSRSEMNVSTLELGDSALYLCASSKDSGDTEAFFGQGTRLTVV.

V is TRBV30 and J is TRBJ1-6; possible D gene TRBD1, 5 bases. V was clipped by 2 bases and J by 0 bases, with 11 bases between them. This CDR3 contains 16 residues. Germline V CDR1 and CDR2: GTSNPN, SVGIG (reference sequence). In nucleotides, the CDR3 is TGTGCCTGGAGTTTGGCAGGGAGCTCCTATAATTCACCCCTCCACTTT. This translates into CAWSLAGSSYNSPLHF.

The CDR3: CASSDYRNQPQHF. As DNA, the CDR3 is TGCGCCAGCAGTGACTACAGGAATCAGCCCCAGCATTTT. The chain combines TRBV10-1 with TRBJ1-5, with D perhaps matching TRBD1 (5 bases). CDR3 length equals 13 residues. Between the trimmed V and J ends, which lost 3 bases and 4 bases, there was a span of 7 bases. CDR1 is WNHNN and CDR2 is SYGVQD in the germline V gene (reference sequence).

This chain connects TRBV6-5 to TRBJ1-3; 8 bases fit TRBD1. With V trimmed by 6 bases and J by 0 bases, 4 bases remained unmatched. The CDR3 length is 15 residues. CDR1 and CDR2 from the germline V gene are MNHEY and SVGAGI. CDR3 DNA: TGTGCCAGCAGCCGGGACAGGAGCTCTGGAAACACCATATATTTT. This codes for CASSRDRSSGNTIYF.